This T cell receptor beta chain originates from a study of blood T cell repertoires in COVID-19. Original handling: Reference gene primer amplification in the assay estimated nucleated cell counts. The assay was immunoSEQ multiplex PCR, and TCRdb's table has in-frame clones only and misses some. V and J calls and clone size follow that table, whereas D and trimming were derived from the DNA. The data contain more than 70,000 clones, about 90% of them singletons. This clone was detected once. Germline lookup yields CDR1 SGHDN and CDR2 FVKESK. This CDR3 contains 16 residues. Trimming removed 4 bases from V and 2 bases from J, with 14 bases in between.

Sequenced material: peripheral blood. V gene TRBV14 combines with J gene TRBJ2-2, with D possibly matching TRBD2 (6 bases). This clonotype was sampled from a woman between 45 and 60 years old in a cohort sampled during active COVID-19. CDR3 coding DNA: TGTGCCAGCAGCCCCCCGGGAGTCTCAAACACCGGGGAGCTGTTTTTT. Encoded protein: CASSPPGVSNTGELFF.